What follows describes a single T cell receptor beta chain. The data are from a study of blood T cell repertoires in COVID-19. Study overall: T cells, B-cell-depleted T cells, or PBMCs supplied cDNA or gDNA.

In the original analysis: For nucleated cells, counts were estimated from reference gene primer amplification. Data came from immunoSEQ multiplex PCR; TCRdb stores just in-frame clones and leaves some out. That table is the source of V, J and clone size, and D and trimming were worked out from the DNA. This sample has more than 40,000 clones, with roughly 85% found just once. This clonotype was obtained from a man aged 60-69 years with acute or convalescent COVID-19. Material: peripheral blood.

The DNA of the CDR3 is TGCGCCAGCAGCCTGGGACAGGGGAGATCTGGAAACACCATATATTTT. Its translation is CASSLGQGRSGNTIYF. The genes are TRBV5-1 and TRBJ1-3; 10 bases are shared with TRBD1. The CDR3 covers 16 residues. Per germline, CDR1 SGHRS and CDR2 YFSETQ. V was clipped by 4 bases and J by 1 base; unmatched bases: 5.